Listed below are T cell receptor beta chains from one sample, sequenced in a study of technical replicates of blood from a handful of donors. The repertoire was sequenced with immunoSEQ multiplex PCR; TCRdb's copy has only in-frame clones and lacks some. The sample includes tens of thousands of clones, about 90% of them seen just once. Sequences were obtained from T cells isolated from PBMCs. The receptors were gathered from a human donor in good health. Some clones in this sample may be carry-over from other donors' samples. Each CDR3 is given with its conserved first and last residue. D genes are given only for firm matches. Clone size is stated in some rows and not others, as once, few, many or a class when expanded.

d_gene	v_gene	j_gene	abundance	CDR3nt	CDR3aa
-	TRBV9	TRBJ2-5	-	TGTGCCAGCAGCGTAGGATCCGGAGCAGAGACCCAGTACTTC	CASSVGSGAETQYF
TRBD1	TRBV11-2	TRBJ1-1	-	TGTGCCAGCAGCTTGTTCACAGGGGGGAACACTGAAGCTTTCTTT	CASSLFTGGNTEAFF
-	TRBV5-4	TRBJ2-4	-	TGTGCCAGCAGCGGAGGGACAGATCTAGCCAAAAACATTCAGTACTTC	CASSGGTDLAKNIQYF
TRBD1	TRBV28	TRBJ1-2	once	TGTGCCAGCAGTCCGGGACAGGGATTGTCCAACTATGGCTACACCTTC	CASSPGQGLSNYGYTF
-	TRBV15	TRBJ1-3	-	TGTGCCACCAGCAGAGGAGGGTTCTCTGGAAACACCATATATTTT	CATSRGGFSGNTIYF
TRBD1	TRBV4-2	TRBJ2-5	-	TGTGCCAGCAGCCAAGTGGGACAGGGGTTAGAGACCCAGTACTTC	CASSQVGQGLETQYF
-	TRBV10-2	TRBJ2-3	-	TGCGCCAGCAGTGCGACGGACAGTAGCACAGATACGCAGTATTTT	CASSATDSSTDTQYF
TRBD2	TRBV2	TRBJ2-1	-	TGTGCCAGCAGTGGATCAGCGGGAGACAATGAGCAGTTCTTC	CASSGSAGDNEQFF
TRBD1	TRBV5-1	TRBJ2-7	-	TGCGCCAGCAGCGAGTCGGGACAGGGTTCCGTTTACGAGCAGTACTTC	CASSESGQGSVYEQYF
TRBD2	TRBV2	TRBJ2-5	-	TGTGCCAGCAGTCTCAGGGGACTAGCGGGAGGGGGGACCCAGTACTTC	CASSLRGLAGGGTQYF